The rows below give T cell receptor beta chains drawn from one sample of a study of blood T cell repertoires in COVID-19. Only in-frame clones appear in the TCRdb table, and some are missing; sequencing was by immunoSEQ multiplex PCR. The table has about 36,000 clones, about 81% seen once. The sample taken for sequencing was peripheral blood. The receptors originated from a human donor in a cohort sampled during active or convalescent COVID-19. The donor label of this sample is uncertain. Each CDR3 is given with its conserved first and last residue. The D gene is left open where the match is weak. Clone sizes are given selectively: once, few, many, or a class where the clone is expanded.

>TRBD2|TRBJ2-1|-|TRBV6-2/TRBV6-3
CASSYLSGRLNEQFF
TGTGCCAGCAGTTACTTGAGCGGGAGATTGAATGAGCAGTTCTTC
>TRBD2|TRBJ2-7|-|TRBV11-2
CASSLNRAGGREQYF
TGTGCCAGCAGCTTGAATCGGGCGGGAGGACGGGAGCAGTACTTC
>-|TRBJ2-1|once|TRBV7-2
CASSLAGGLSYNEQFF
TGTGCCAGCAGCTTAGCTGGAGGCCTCTCCTACAATGAGCAGTTCTTC
>-|TRBJ1-1|-|TRBV19
CASSPRGDTEAFF
TGTGCCAGTAGTCCTCGGGGTGACACTGAAGCTTTCTTT
>TRBD1|TRBJ2-5|-|TRBV2
CASQGAHPQETQYF
TGTGCCAGTCAGGGGGCCCACCCCCAAGAGACCCAGTACTTC
>-|TRBJ1-4|few|TRBV7-6
CASSPSTGWNEKLFF
TGTGCCAGCAGCCCGTCGACAGGATGGAATGAAAAACTGTTTTTT
>TRBD2|TRBJ2-3|-|TRBV5-1
CASSLLPTSGTDTQYF
TGCGCCAGCAGCTTGCTCCCGACTAGCGGAACAGATACGCAGTATTTT
>-|TRBJ1-4|-|TRBV5-1
CASSLDSTNEKLFF
TGCGCCAGCAGCTTGGACTCAACTAATGAAAAACTGTTTTTT
>-|TRBJ2-3|few|TRBV25-1
CASSDGQGTTDTQYF
TGTGCCAGCAGTGATGGGCAGGGTACCACAGATACGCAGTATTTT
>-|TRBJ1-6|-|TRBV9
CASSPREDYNSPLHF
TGTGCCAGCAGCCCCAGGGAGGACTATAATTCACCCCTCCACTTT
>TRBD1|TRBJ2-2|-|TRBV7-2
CASSLLGHRGDGELFF
TGTGCCAGCAGCTTACTGGGGCACAGGGGCGACGGGGAGCTGTTTTTT
>-|TRBJ2-1|once|TRBV20-1
CSASFERVEFF
TGCAGTGCTAGTTTTGAGCGGGTTGAGTTCTTC
>-|TRBJ2-7|-|TRBV6-2/TRBV6-3
CASSRTVGEQYF
TGTGCCAGCAGTAGGACAGTCGGCGAGCAGTACTTC
>-|TRBJ2-6|-|TRBV5-4
CASSSGLSSGANVLTF
TGTGCCAGCAGTTCGGGACTGAGCTCTGGGGCCAACGTCCTGACTTTC
>-|TRBJ2-3|-|TRBV20-1
CSAKFADTQYF
TGCAGTGCCAAATTTGCAGATACGCAGTATTTT
>-|TRBJ1-2|-|TRBV7-2
CASSLGRRDYGYTF
TGTGCCAGCAGCTTAGGGAGGCGGGACTATGGCTACACCTTC
>TRBD1|TRBJ2-7|once|TRBV24-1
CATGPGTAYEQYF
TGTGCCACCGGCCCCGGGACAGCCTACGAGCAGTACTTC
>-|TRBJ1-2|few|TRBV4-2
CASSQAGKDYGYTF
TGTGCCAGCAGCCAAGCGGGTAAAGACTATGGCTACACCTTC
>TRBD1|TRBJ2-7|few|TRBV6-5
CASSPRDRGYHEQYF
TGTGCCAGCAGTCCCCGGGACAGGGGATACCACGAGCAGTACTTC
>-|TRBJ1-4|-|TRBV6-5
CASSYSMAANEKLFF
TGTGCCAGCAGTTACTCGATGGCCGCTAATGAAAAACTGTTTTTT
>-|TRBJ1-1|once|TRBV11-3
CASSLDPGTSEAFF
TGTGCCAGCAGCTTAGATCCTGGGACATCTGAAGCTTTCTTT
>TRBD1|TRBJ1-4|-|TRBV6-5
CASRSRQGGNEKLFF
TGTGCCAGCAGGAGTCGACAGGGTGGGAATGAAAAACTGTTTTTT
>-|TRBJ1-6|-|TRBV2
CASSDTGNAPLHF
TGTGCCAGCAGTGATACAGGAAACGCACCCCTCCACTTT
>-|TRBJ1-4|-|TRBV6-5
CASTGQGGEKLFF
TGTGCCAGCACCGGGCAGGGCGGCGAAAAACTGTTTTTT
>TRBD1|TRBJ2-7|-|TRBV5-8
CASSLTGTGIYEQYF
TGTGCCAGCAGCTTGACCGGGACAGGGATCTACGAGCAGTACTTC
>TRBD2|TRBJ2-3|-|TRBV11-3
CASMTGLAGYATDTQYF
TGTGCCAGCATGACGGGACTAGCGGGATACGCCACAGATACGCAGTATTTT
>-|TRBJ2-1|-|TRBV28
CASREYNEQFF
TGTGCCAGCAGAGAGTATAATGAGCAGTTCTTC
>-|TRBJ2-7|-|TRBV29-1
CSAQGENTYEQYF
TGCAGCGCCCAAGGGGAAAACACCTACGAGCAGTACTTC